This TCR beta chain was found in a study of T cell responses to AZD1222 COVID-19 vaccine. Clones were sequenced by immunoSEQ multiplex PCR, and TCRdb holds only the in-frame ones, with some missing. The sample holds roughly 190,000 clones, roughly 90% seen once. This CDR3 has 14 amino acids. The germline gives CDR1 SNHLY, CDR2 FYNNEI. V lost 7 bases, J lost 3 bases, and 7 bases stayed unmatched. The sample holds a few counts of this clone. Antigen unknown. Whole-study findings and limits: Variant regions that are unmutated are reportedly the target of nearly half of spike-specific TCRs. Repertoires were sampled only after the peak T cell response. Clonal diversity was possibly underestimated; the donors were predominantly white British and more often female.

This sequence was found in an adult who received the AZD1222 COVID-19 vaccine. The rearrangement uses TRBV2 and TRBJ2-7; TRBD2 matches 9 bases. The source material was peripheral blood, sampled 28 days after the second AZD1222 dose. CDR3 coding DNA: TGTGCCAGCAAATCTAGCGGGGCCTACTACGAGCAGTACTTC. Its protein product is CASKSSGAYYEQYF.